The rows below give T cell receptor beta chains drawn from one sample of a study of vaccination effects on CD4 cells after COVID-19. Their target antigens are unknown. Assay: immunoSEQ multiplex PCR; the TCRdb copy retains only in-frame clones and omits some. The table has tens of thousands of clones, around 85% seen once. Sample: CD4+ T cells from PBMCs cultured without peptide, taken after COVID-19 vaccination. Receptor source: a human donor who received a COVID-19 vaccine. CDR3s include the opening cysteine and the closing phenylalanine or tryptophan. Clone size appears in some rows only: once, few, many, or a class for an expanded clone.

clone_size: -
v_call: TRBV5-1
j_call: TRBJ1-3
cdr3_aa: CASSLGTVRGNTIYF

clone_size: -
v_call: TRBV10-1
j_call: TRBJ2-1
cdr3_aa: CASSQEGQQFF

clone_size: -
v_call: TRBV28
j_call: TRBJ1-1
cdr3_aa: CASSDRATEAFF

clone_size: -
v_call: TRBV6-1
j_call: TRBJ1-5
cdr3_aa: CASSETNPAQPQHF

clone_size: -
v_call: TRBV28
j_call: TRBJ1-6
cdr3_aa: CASSLGPLVGSPLHF

clone_size: -
v_call: TRBV24-1
j_call: TRBJ2-2
cdr3_aa: CATSDDRAGELFF

clone_size: -
v_call: TRBV5-1
j_call: TRBJ2-5
cdr3_aa: CASSGRQGSETQYF

clone_size: -
v_call: TRBV28
j_call: TRBJ1-3
cdr3_aa: CASSLGGNTIYF

clone_size: -
v_call: TRBV4-1
j_call: TRBJ1-2
cdr3_aa: CASSQFGGTGYTF

clone_size: -
v_call: TRBV28
j_call: TRBJ2-2
cdr3_aa: CASSGTRGWYTGELFF

clone_size: once
v_call: TRBV5-8
j_call: TRBJ1-2
cdr3_aa: CASSLWGYTF

clone_size: -
v_call: TRBV6-1
j_call: TRBJ2-5
cdr3_aa: CASSEDRVQETQYF

clone_size: few
v_call: TRBV28
j_call: TRBJ1-1
cdr3_aa: CASSRSTSGANSNTEAFF

clone_size: -
v_call: TRBV21-1
j_call: TRBJ2-5
cdr3_aa: CASSNEVITGSVETQYF

clone_size: -
v_call: TRBV11-3
j_call: TRBJ2-1
cdr3_aa: CASSLPGSTYNEQFF

clone_size: -
v_call: TRBV15
j_call: TRBJ1-6
cdr3_aa: CATSRAPEGNSPLHF

clone_size: -
v_call: TRBV7-6
j_call: TRBJ2-3
cdr3_aa: CASSPSSTSTDTQYF

clone_size: few
v_call: TRBV11-1
j_call: TRBJ2-1
cdr3_aa: CASSLLSAGEQFF

clone_size: -
v_call: TRBV29-1
j_call: TRBJ2-5
cdr3_aa: CSVVGRGGETQYF

clone_size: -
v_call: TRBV6-2/TRBV6-3
j_call: TRBJ2-1
cdr3_aa: CASSLQGGSYNEQFF

clone_size: -
v_call: TRBV19
j_call: TRBJ1-1
cdr3_aa: CASSIEGNGQGAFF